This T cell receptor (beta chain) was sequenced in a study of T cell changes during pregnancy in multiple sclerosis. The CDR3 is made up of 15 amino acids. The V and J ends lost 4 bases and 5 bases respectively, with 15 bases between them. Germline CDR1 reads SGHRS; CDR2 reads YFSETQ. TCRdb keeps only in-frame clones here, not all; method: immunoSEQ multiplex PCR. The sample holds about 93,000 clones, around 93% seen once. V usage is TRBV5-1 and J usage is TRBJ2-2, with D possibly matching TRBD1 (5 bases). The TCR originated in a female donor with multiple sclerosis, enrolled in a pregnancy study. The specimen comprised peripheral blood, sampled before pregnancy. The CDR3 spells CASSRSSTGTGELFF. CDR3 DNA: TGCGCCAGCAGCCGCTCCTCCACAGGTACCGGGGAGCTGTTTTTT. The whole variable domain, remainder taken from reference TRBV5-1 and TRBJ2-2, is KAGVTQTPRYLIKTRGQQVTLSCSPISGHRSVSWYQQTPGQGLQFLFEYFSETQRNKGNFPGRFSGRQFSNSRSEMNVSTLELGDSALYLCASSRSSTGTGELFFGEGSRLTVL.